The rows below give T cell receptor beta chains drawn from one sample of a study of blood T cell repertoires in COVID-19. Only in-frame clones appear in the TCRdb table, and some are missing; sequencing was by immunoSEQ multiplex PCR. The sample records fewer than 150,000 clones, almost 90% being singletons. Specimen: peripheral blood. These receptors were collected from a woman aged 45-59 years with active or convalescent COVID-19. The CDR3 runs from the conserved cysteine through the conserved F or W. Fields, in order: CDR3 DNA, CDR3 protein, D gene, V gene, CDR3 length, J gene, clone size. A D gene is named only where the DNA matches it firmly. Only some rows state a clone size, as once, few, many or a class for expanded clones.

cdr3_nt: TGCGCCAGCAGCCGCCAAGGGACTAGCGTCGGAAAATTCTACGAGCAGTACTTC
cdr3_aa: CASSRQGTSVGKFYEQYF
d_call: TRBD2
v_call: TRBV4-3
cdr3_length: 18
j_call: TRBJ2-7
clone_size: NA

cdr3_nt: TGTGCCACCAGTGAGGCCGGGCCGGGGGAGACCCAGTACTTC
cdr3_aa: CATSEAGPGETQYF
d_call: NA
v_call: TRBV24-1
cdr3_length: 14
j_call: TRBJ2-5
clone_size: NA

cdr3_nt: TGTGCCAGCAGTCATTCCTACAATGAGCAGTTCTTC
cdr3_aa: CASSHSYNEQFF
d_call: NA
v_call: TRBV27
cdr3_length: 12
j_call: TRBJ2-1
clone_size: NA

cdr3_nt: TGTGCCAGCAGCCGGAACAGGGGAGCCTTCTATGGCTACACCTTC
cdr3_aa: CASSRNRGAFYGYTF
d_call: TRBD1
v_call: TRBV28
cdr3_length: 15
j_call: TRBJ1-2
clone_size: NA

cdr3_nt: TGCGCCAGCAGGTTGACAGGTTTTGCAGATACGCAGTATTTT
cdr3_aa: CASRLTGFADTQYF
d_call: NA
v_call: TRBV5-1
cdr3_length: 14
j_call: TRBJ2-3
clone_size: NA

cdr3_nt: TGCGCCAGCAGCTTAGCACTCTCTGGGGCCAACGTCCTGACTTTC
cdr3_aa: CASSLALSGANVLTF
d_call: NA
v_call: TRBV5-1
cdr3_length: 15
j_call: TRBJ2-6
clone_size: NA

cdr3_nt: TGTGCCAGCAGCCGGGACACAACGAACACCGGGGAGCTGTTTTTT
cdr3_aa: CASSRDTTNTGELFF
d_call: NA
v_call: TRBV3-1/TRBV3-2
cdr3_length: 15
j_call: TRBJ2-2
clone_size: NA

cdr3_nt: TGTGCCAGCTCACCATTATCAGGACACCATTACGAGCAGTACTTC
cdr3_aa: CASSPLSGHHYEQYF
d_call: NA
v_call: TRBV18
cdr3_length: 15
j_call: TRBJ2-7
clone_size: NA

cdr3_nt: TGTGCCAGCAGCTTGGCGAAACAGGGGGAGACCCAGTACTTC
cdr3_aa: CASSLAKQGETQYF
d_call: TRBD1
v_call: TRBV5-6
cdr3_length: 14
j_call: TRBJ2-5
clone_size: NA

cdr3_nt: TGTGCCAGCAGTTTAATTCCAGGGCGCCCTGAAGCTTTCTTT
cdr3_aa: CASSLIPGRPEAFF
d_call: NA
v_call: TRBV28
cdr3_length: 14
j_call: TRBJ1-1
clone_size: NA

cdr3_nt: TGTGCCAGTATCCGGGGGGGAATCGCTGAAGCTTTCTTT
cdr3_aa: CASIRGGIAEAFF
d_call: NA
v_call: TRBV19
cdr3_length: 13
j_call: TRBJ1-1
clone_size: NA

cdr3_nt: TGTGCCTGGAGTTCCGGCGGGAGCGGGCAGTACTTC
cdr3_aa: CAWSSGGSGQYF
d_call: TRBD2
v_call: TRBV30
cdr3_length: 12
j_call: TRBJ2-7
clone_size: NA

cdr3_nt: TGTGCCAGCAGCGAGGGGACTAGCGGGAGCTACGAGCAGTACTTC
cdr3_aa: CASSEGTSGSYEQYF
d_call: TRBD2
v_call: TRBV9
cdr3_length: 15
j_call: TRBJ2-7
clone_size: NA

cdr3_nt: TGTGCCAGCAGCCTAAAGGCGGCTGGAAACACCATATATTTT
cdr3_aa: CASSLKAAGNTIYF
d_call: NA
v_call: TRBV11-2
cdr3_length: 14
j_call: TRBJ1-3
clone_size: NA

cdr3_nt: TGTGCCAGCAGCCGGGACAGCTTAGAAACTCTAGCCAAAAACATTCAGTACTTC
cdr3_aa: CASSRDSLETLAKNIQYF
d_call: TRBD1
v_call: TRBV18
cdr3_length: 18
j_call: TRBJ2-4
clone_size: NA

cdr3_nt: TGCGCCAGCAGTGAGAGTATGAGCGGGAGATTGTTCGAGCAGTTCTTC
cdr3_aa: CASSESMSGRLFEQFF
d_call: TRBD2
v_call: TRBV10-1
cdr3_length: 16
j_call: TRBJ2-1
clone_size: NA

cdr3_nt: TGTGCCAGCAGCCCTAGCGGGGGGCCAGATACGCAGTATTTT
cdr3_aa: CASSPSGGPDTQYF
d_call: TRBD2
v_call: TRBV9
cdr3_length: 14
j_call: TRBJ2-3
clone_size: NA

cdr3_nt: TGTGCCAGCAGTAGTGGACAGGGCTTAAACTATGGCTACACCTTC
cdr3_aa: CASSSGQGLNYGYTF
d_call: TRBD1
v_call: TRBV6-5
cdr3_length: 15
j_call: TRBJ1-2
clone_size: NA

cdr3_nt: TGTGCCAGCACCCTCAGGGGGCGCACAGATACGCAGTATTTT
cdr3_aa: CASTLRGRTDTQYF
d_call: TRBD1
v_call: TRBV28
cdr3_length: 14
j_call: TRBJ2-3
clone_size: NA

cdr3_nt: TGTGCCAGCAGCCAAGCCAGGACAGCCTTATCTGGCTACACCTTC
cdr3_aa: CASSQARTALSGYTF
d_call: NA
v_call: TRBV4-2
cdr3_length: 15
j_call: TRBJ1-2
clone_size: NA

cdr3_nt: TGTGCCAGCAGCCTCCAGACAGGAAGGTGGGGGGCCAACGTCCTGACTTTC
cdr3_aa: CASSLQTGRWGANVLTF
d_call: NA
v_call: TRBV5-4
cdr3_length: 17
j_call: TRBJ2-6
clone_size: NA

cdr3_nt: TGTGCCATCAGGGCCGGACAGGATAGCAATCAGCCCCAGCATTTT
cdr3_aa: CAIRAGQDSNQPQHF
d_call: TRBD1
v_call: TRBV10-3
cdr3_length: 15
j_call: TRBJ1-5
clone_size: NA

cdr3_nt: TGTGCCAGCTCACCACCAATGGCGGATGAGCAGTTCTTC
cdr3_aa: CASSPPMADEQFF
d_call: NA
v_call: TRBV18
cdr3_length: 13
j_call: TRBJ2-1
clone_size: NA

cdr3_nt: TGTGCCAGTAGTATCCAAGCAACTAGCGGGCTTACCTTATACAATGAGCAGTTCTTC
cdr3_aa: CASSIQATSGLTLYNEQFF
d_call: TRBD2
v_call: TRBV19
cdr3_length: 19
j_call: TRBJ2-1
clone_size: NA

cdr3_nt: TGTGCCTGGTGGAGGGACTACAATGAGCAGTTCTTC
cdr3_aa: CAWWRDYNEQFF
d_call: NA
v_call: TRBV30
cdr3_length: 12
j_call: TRBJ2-1
clone_size: NA

cdr3_nt: TGTGCCAGCAGCCAAGATCCTAGCGGGACCCGCCAGTACTTC
cdr3_aa: CASSQDPSGTRQYF
d_call: TRBD2
v_call: TRBV4-2
cdr3_length: 14
j_call: TRBJ2-5
clone_size: NA

cdr3_nt: TGTGCCAGCAGTTCGGACATTACTAACTATGGCTACACCTTC
cdr3_aa: CASSSDITNYGYTF
d_call: NA
v_call: TRBV28
cdr3_length: 14
j_call: TRBJ1-2
clone_size: NA

cdr3_nt: TGTGCCAGCATTCCGGGACAGGGGTTACCCTCCTACAATGAGCAGTTCTTC
cdr3_aa: CASIPGQGLPSYNEQFF
d_call: TRBD1
v_call: TRBV2
cdr3_length: 17
j_call: TRBJ2-1
clone_size: NA

cdr3_nt: TGTGCCAGCAGCCCGCAGGGGGATATCACTGAAGCTTTCTTT
cdr3_aa: CASSPQGDITEAFF
d_call: TRBD1
v_call: TRBV4-2
cdr3_length: 14
j_call: TRBJ1-1
clone_size: few

cdr3_nt: TGTGCCAGCAGCCAAGGGGAGGAGGCGGGAGGCCCTTCCCTACAGTACTTC
cdr3_aa: CASSQGEEAGGPSLQYF
d_call: TRBD2
v_call: TRBV4-2
cdr3_length: 17
j_call: TRBJ2-7
clone_size: NA

cdr3_nt: TGTGCCAGCAGTGGACAGGGTAACAATCAGCCCCAGCATTTT
cdr3_aa: CASSGQGNNQPQHF
d_call: TRBD1
v_call: TRBV2
cdr3_length: 14
j_call: TRBJ1-5
clone_size: NA

cdr3_nt: TGCGCCAGCAGCCAAGAAAGTCCGGGTCCCTACGAGCAGTACTTC
cdr3_aa: CASSQESPGPYEQYF
d_call: NA
v_call: TRBV4-1
cdr3_length: 15
j_call: TRBJ2-7
clone_size: once

cdr3_nt: TGTGCCAGCAGTTACACTACGACTCGGGACTACGAGCAGTTCTTC
cdr3_aa: CASSYTTTRDYEQFF
d_call: TRBD2
v_call: TRBV6-2/TRBV6-3
cdr3_length: 15
j_call: TRBJ2-1
clone_size: few

cdr3_nt: TGTGCCACCAGCAGAGCCCCGGGACAGGGTGTCGATGAAGCTTTCTTT
cdr3_aa: CATSRAPGQGVDEAFF
d_call: TRBD1
v_call: TRBV15
cdr3_length: 16
j_call: TRBJ1-1
clone_size: NA

cdr3_nt: TGTGCCAGCAGTGGCGAGATTAGCGGACGAGAAGACTTC
cdr3_aa: CASSGEISGREDF
d_call: NA
v_call: TRBV6-1
cdr3_length: 13
j_call: TRBJ2-5
clone_size: NA

cdr3_nt: TGTGCCAGCAGTGAACCCGGTGGGGGGGCCGACTATGGCTACACCTTC
cdr3_aa: CASSEPGGGADYGYTF
d_call: NA
v_call: TRBV25-1
cdr3_length: 16
j_call: TRBJ1-2
clone_size: NA

cdr3_nt: TGTGCCAGCAGCGTAGGTGACAGTCACTATGGCTACACCTTC
cdr3_aa: CASSVGDSHYGYTF
d_call: NA
v_call: TRBV9
cdr3_length: 14
j_call: TRBJ1-2
clone_size: once

cdr3_nt: TGTGCCAGCGGGACAGGAGAGACCCAGTACTTC
cdr3_aa: CASGTGETQYF
d_call: TRBD1
v_call: TRBV2
cdr3_length: 11
j_call: TRBJ2-5
clone_size: NA

cdr3_nt: TGTGCCAGCAGGTCGACAGGCAGCACCGGGGAGCTGTTTTTT
cdr3_aa: CASRSTGSTGELFF
d_call: NA
v_call: TRBV6-5
cdr3_length: 14
j_call: TRBJ2-2
clone_size: NA

cdr3_nt: TGTGCCAGCAGCCAAGAGGCAGGGGCGGGCGCTGAAGCTTTCTTT
cdr3_aa: CASSQEAGAGAEAFF
d_call: NA
v_call: TRBV4-2
cdr3_length: 15
j_call: TRBJ1-1
clone_size: once

cdr3_nt: TGTGCCAGCAGTCTCCGCGGGGGGAATGAGCAGTTCTTC
cdr3_aa: CASSLRGGNEQFF
d_call: TRBD2
v_call: TRBV28
cdr3_length: 13
j_call: TRBJ2-1
clone_size: NA

cdr3_nt: TGTGCCAGCAGCCAAGGGCGGGGTCGCACAGATACGCAGTATTTT
cdr3_aa: CASSQGRGRTDTQYF
d_call: NA
v_call: TRBV14
cdr3_length: 15
j_call: TRBJ2-3
clone_size: NA

cdr3_nt: TGCGCCAGCAGCTACGGGGAGGGTTCCTACGAGCAGTACTTC
cdr3_aa: CASSYGEGSYEQYF
d_call: TRBD2
v_call: TRBV4-3
cdr3_length: 14
j_call: TRBJ2-7
clone_size: NA

cdr3_nt: TGCGCCGCAGGGAATTCGAACACCGGGGAGCTGTTTTTT
cdr3_aa: CAAGNSNTGELFF
d_call: NA
v_call: TRBV4-1
cdr3_length: 13
j_call: TRBJ2-2
clone_size: NA

cdr3_nt: TGTGCCAGCAGCACCGAGCGGGAGGGCCAAGAGACCCAGTACTTC
cdr3_aa: CASSTEREGQETQYF
d_call: TRBD2
v_call: TRBV5-4
cdr3_length: 15
j_call: TRBJ2-5
clone_size: once

cdr3_nt: TGTGCCAGCAGTTTCGGTTTTCTCAAGGGGAGGCGGTACACTGAAGCTTTCTTT
cdr3_aa: CASSFGFLKGRRYTEAFF
d_call: NA
v_call: TRBV28
cdr3_length: 18
j_call: TRBJ1-1
clone_size: NA